Reported below is one TCR beta chain. Its target is not known. The sample originates from a study of blood T cells in healthy people across ages. Study results and limitations: The authors considered diversity estimates from one million T cells to be underestimates. Across the age range, TCR beta diversity per million T cells fell in a roughly linear way.

Primed by a sample-barcoded 5' primer and a J-beta primer mix, a second PCR proceeded for 7 to 11 cycles. TCRdb re-derived calls from the 5' RACE reads in MiXCR, one entry per CDR3 protein. The sample has some 800,000 distinct CDR3 sequences; roughly 25% are singletons. Germline values: CDR1 SGHTA, CDR2 FQGNSA. This CDR3 contains 16 residues. Trimming took 5 bases from V and 4 from J, leaving 17 bases between them. Each sample gave at least 6.5 million isolated PBMCs. Samples each had at least 5 micrograms of total RNA extracted. The same data also contributed to another study, on T cells of mothers and their children.

The gene calls are TRBV7-2 and TRBJ1-4; maybe TRBD1 (5 bases). What was sequenced was blood. The TCR sequence derives from a boy under 18 in good health. The CDR3 region is CASSPLGGGINEKLFF. CDR3 nucleotide sequence: TGTGCCAGCAGCCCCTTGGGCGGGGGAATTAATGAAAAACTGTTTTTT.